Here is one T cell receptor (beta chain) with its context. This entry is derived from a study of human T cells and chemical hapten exposure. The overall study: Investigators sensitized roughly 2 cm by roughly 2 cm of upper inner arm skin with 2% DPC.

During construction of the library, unique molecular identifiers were attached to individual cDNA molecules for quantitative, reproducible TCR counting. TCRdb reprocessed the RACE reads with MiXCR, giving one entry per CDR3 protein. This sample has approximately 110,000 distinct CDR3 sequences, with about 34% found just once. Documented time point: patch test 3, about 24 weeks after DPC sensitization. Treatment meaning: therapeutic diphenylcyclopropenone sensitization with weekly scalp DPC. Every patch test was put on after a blood sample was taken. The CDR3 has 15 residues. With 6 bases clipped from V and 0 bases from J, the junction kept 5 bases outside the gene matches. From germline, CDR1 is SNHLY and CDR2 FYNNEI.

The receptor was isolated from a man aged 35 to 55 with alopecia areata. Some clones in this sample may be carry-over from other donors' samples. The chain has TRBV2 and TRBJ1-5; 7 nucleotides line up with TRBD1. The sample in question was whole blood, obtained in connection with sensitization to the hapten diphenylcyclopropenone (DPC). CDR3 DNA sequence: TGTGCCAGCAGGGCCCAGGGGGTTAGCAATCAGCCCCAGCATTTT. Its translation: CASRAQGVSNQPQHF.